Following are 4 T cell receptor beta chains from one sample sequenced in a study of blood T cell repertoires in COVID-19. TCRdb's table, derived via immunoSEQ multiplex PCR, lists solely in-frame clones and lacks some. The sample holds about 260,000 clones, roughly 88% seen once. The sample comprised PBMCs or T cells enriched from blood (not recorded which). These TCRs come from a woman aged 45-59 years who had recovered from COVID-19.

This CDR3 is CASRSSGSDTGELFF. DNA of the CDR3: TGTGCCAGCAGATCTAGCGGGAGTGATACCGGGGAGCTGTTTTTT. The V and J genes are TRBV2 and TRBJ2-2, with TRBD2 identical over 10 bases. CDR3 length equals 15 residues. Trimming took 6 bases from V and 5 from J; bases not matched to a gene: 6. Germline V gene data show CDR1 as SNHLY and CDR2 as FYNNEI.

CDR3 DNA: TGTGCCAGTAGTATAAATCAGGGATACCTCATGAACACTGAAGCTTTCTTT. It yields the protein CASSINQGYLMNTEAFF. The V call is TRBV19, the J call TRBJ1-1; possibly TRBD1 for D (5 bases). CDR1 LNHDA and CDR2 SQIVND come from the germline V gene (reference sequence). The CDR3 has 17 residues. Trimming stripped 2 bases from V and 0 bases from J, with 16 bases between. The variable domain in full, completed from reference TRBV19 and TRBJ1-1, reads DGGITQSPKYLFRKEGQNVTLSCEQNLNHDAMYWYRQDPGQGLRLIYYSQIVNDFQKGDIAEGYSVSREKKESFPLTVTSAQKNPTAFYLCASSINQGYLMNTEAFFGQGTRLTVV.

This chain uses TRBV14 with TRBJ1-4; 10 positions agree with TRBD1. The V segment lost 3 bases and the J segment 7 bases; nucleotides outside the gene matches: 5. Germline-derived CDR1 and CDR2 are SGHDN and FVKESK. This CDR3 has 15 amino acids. CDR3 DNA: TGTGCCAGCAGCCAGGGGACAGGGGCATTTGAAAAACTGTTTTTT. It translates to CASSQGTGAFEKLFF.

The J gene is TRBJ2-3, the V gene TRBV29-1; 7 bases align to TRBD2. Trimming cost V 4 bases and J 2 bases; bases outside gene matches: 12. The CDR3 totals 16 residues. Germline CDR1 is SQVTM and CDR2 is ANQGSEA. This CDR3 reads CSVGSGEGPFTDTQYF. Here the CDR3 DNA reads TGCAGCGTTGGAAGCGGGGAGGGTCCCTTCACAGATACGCAGTATTTT.